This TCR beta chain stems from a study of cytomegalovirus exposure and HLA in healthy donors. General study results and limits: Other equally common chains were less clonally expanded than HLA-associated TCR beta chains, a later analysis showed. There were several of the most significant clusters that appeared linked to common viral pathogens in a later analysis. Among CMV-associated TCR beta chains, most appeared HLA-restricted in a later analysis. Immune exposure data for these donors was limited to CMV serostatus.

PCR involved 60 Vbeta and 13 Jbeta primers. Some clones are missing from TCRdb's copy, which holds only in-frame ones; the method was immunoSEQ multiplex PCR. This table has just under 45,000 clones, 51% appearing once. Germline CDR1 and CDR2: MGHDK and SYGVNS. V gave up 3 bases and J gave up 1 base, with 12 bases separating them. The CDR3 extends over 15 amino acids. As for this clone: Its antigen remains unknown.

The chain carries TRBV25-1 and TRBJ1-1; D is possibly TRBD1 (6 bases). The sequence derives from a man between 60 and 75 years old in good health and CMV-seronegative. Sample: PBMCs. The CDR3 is CASSDPGQRNTEAFF. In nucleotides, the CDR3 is TGTGCCAGCAGTGACCCCGGACAGCGGAACACTGAAGCTTTCTTT.